Listed here are 18 T cell receptor beta chains from one sample, sequenced in a study of blood T cell repertoires in COVID-19. TCRdb's copy holds only in-frame clones and misses some; the assay was immunoSEQ multiplex PCR. The sample carries about 490,000 clones, 70% to 90% recorded once. The sample was peripheral blood. These receptor sequences come from a human donor in a cohort sampled during active COVID-19.

This sequence joins TRBV10-1 and TRBJ2-1; TRBD2 matches 12 bases. The CDR3 spans 18 residues. The trim removed 8 bases at V and 7 bases at J, leaving 18 bases unmatched. Germline V gene data show CDR1 as WNHNN and CDR2 as SYGVQD (reference sequence). This chain's CDR3 is CASHRDLAGGPPLNEQFF. CDR3 bases: TGCGCCAGCCACCGAGACCTAGCGGGAGGGCCCCCCCTAAATGAGCAGTTCTTC.

V and J are TRBV6-6 and TRBJ2-3, with 7 bases that match TRBD2. V shed 2 bases and J 5 bases; nucleotides not matched to a gene: 4. The CDR3 contains 14 residues. Germline loops: CDR1 MNHNY, CDR2 SVGAGI (reference sequence). The CDR3 sequence: CASSYKVAGDTQYF. Here the CDR3 DNA reads TGTGCCAGCAGTTACAAGGTAGCGGGAGATACGCAGTATTTT.

The chain is built from TRBV5-1 and TRBJ1-1; 7 bases agree with TRBD1. CDR1 is SGHRS, CDR2 YFSETQ, per germline. Trimming at V came to 4 bases and at J to 1 base, leaving 4 bases not matched to a gene. The CDR3 totals 14 residues. DNA of the CDR3: TGCGCCAGCAGCGCTGACAGGGAGAACACTGAAGCTTTCTTT. Amino acid sequence: CASSADRENTEAFF.

V and J are TRBV3-1 (or the pseudogene TRBV3-2) and TRBJ1-4; D may be TRBD1 (6 bases). V lost 6 bases and J 8 bases, leaving 10 bases between the germline ends. Germline CDR1 LGHDT, CDR2 YNNKEL (reference sequence). CDR3 length equals 12 residues. The CDR3 here is CASSLQGEKLFF. The DNA of the CDR3 is TGTGCCAGCAGTCTCCAGGGGGAAAAACTGTTTTTT.

This chain connects TRBV5-6 to TRBJ1-4; 8 bases are shared with TRBD1. The CDR3 loop spans 17 amino acids. The V gene end was trimmed by 2 bases and the J gene end by 0 bases; junction bases not matched to a gene: 6. Germline V gene data show CDR1 as SGHDT and CDR2 as YYEEEE. CDR3 DNA sequence: TGTGCCAGCAGCTTTGGCAGGGGGCCGGCAACTAATGAAAAACTGTTTTTT. Its protein is CASSFGRGPATNEKLFF. Looking up the rest from reference TRBV5-6 and TRBJ1-4 gives the full variable domain: DAGVTQSPTHLIKTRGQQVTLRCSPKSGHDTVSWYQQALGQGPQFIFQYYEEEERQRGNFPDRFSGHQFPNYSSELNVNALLLGDSALYLCASSFGRGPATNEKLFFGSGTQLSVL.

This clone was counted once. This rearrangement joins TRBV19 to TRBJ2-3, with 10 positions matching TRBD1. The CDR3 extends over 15 amino acids. The V gene end was trimmed by 6 bases and the J gene end by 2 bases; junction bases not matched to a gene: 5. The V gene's germline CDR1 is LNHDA and CDR2 SQIVND (reference sequence). In nucleotides, the CDR3 is TGTGCCAGTAGCGACAGGGGGCTAGTCACAGATACGCAGTATTTT. Amino acids: CASSDRGLVTDTQYF.

The J gene is TRBJ1-1, the V gene TRBV29-1; TRBD1 might be the D (5 bases). Trimming removed 6 bases from V and 5 bases from J, with 13 bases in between. Per germline, CDR1 SQVTM and CDR2 ANQGSEA. The CDR3 contains 12 residues. As DNA, the CDR3 is TGCAGCGTCTCCGGGGGGGTGACTGAAGCTTTCTTT. This encodes CSVSGGVTEAFF.

The V gene is TRBV19, the J gene TRBJ2-2, with TRBD2 identical over 7 bases. Germline assignment: CDR1 LNHDA and CDR2 SQIVND (reference sequence). V dropped 6 bases and J dropped 5; count of bases not matched to a gene: 6. This CDR3 region has 14 residues. DNA of the CDR3: TGTGCCAGTAGGGCGGGAGTTTTGACCGGGGAGCTGTTTTTT. Amino acids: CASRAGVLTGELFF.

This clone was seen once. One end of the junction is discordant with germline, which a read error may explain. This chain connects TRBV18 to TRBJ1-2, with TRBD1 matching over 8 bases. Germline loops: CDR1 KGHSH, CDR2 LQKENI. The CDR3 covers 13 residues. The CDR3 DNA is TGTGCCAGCACACCGGACAGGGAGTATGGCTACACCTTC. It is translated as CASTPDREYGYTF.

The chain carries TRBV7-9 and TRBJ2-3, with 12 bases identical to TRBD2. The germline gives CDR1 SEHNR, CDR2 FQNEAQ (reference sequence). The J segment lost 5 bases and the V segment lost 5 bases, leaving 5 bases of the junction unmatched. CDR3 length equals 15 residues. The CDR3 nucleotides are TGTGCCAGCAGCCCCCTAGCGGGAGGGGAAGATACGCAGTATTTT. Protein: CASSPLAGGEDTQYF.

This clone was picked up a small number of times. This rearrangement joins TRBV2 to TRBJ2-1; 8 bases are shared with TRBD1. This CDR3 contains 14 residues. Per the germline V gene, CDR1 is SNHLY and CDR2 is FYNNEI. Unmatched junction bases numbered 5, after V lost 7 bases and J lost 3 bases. The CDR3 loop is CASTHDRGYNEQFF. The CDR3 DNA reads as TGTGCCAGCACCCACGACAGGGGCTACAATGAGCAGTTCTTC.

The chain is built from TRBV10-2 and TRBJ2-5; the D is unclear. The CDR3 is made up of 10 amino acids. Trimming stripped 6 bases from V and 5 bases from J, with 4 bases between. CDR1 WSHSY and CDR2 SAAADI come from the germline V gene. The CDR3 region is CASRQETQYF. For the CDR3, the DNA is TGCGCCAGCAGGCAGGAGACCCAGTACTTC.

This chain connects TRBV3-1 (or the pseudogene TRBV3-2) to TRBJ1-3; TRBD1 matches 9 bases. CDR1 is LGHDT, CDR2 YNNKEL, per germline (reference sequence). The trim removed 3 bases at V and 4 bases at J, leaving 10 bases unmatched. The CDR3 has 17 residues. The CDR3 DNA reads TGTGCCAGCAGCCACTTCCCCACCGGGACAGGGGGAAACACCATATATTTT. Translating gives CASSHFPTGTGGNTIYF.

The V gene is TRBV11-1, the J gene TRBJ2-7; TRBD1 might be the D (6 bases). CDR1 SGHAT and CDR2 FQDESV come from the germline V gene (reference sequence). Trimming took off 6 bases at V and 0 bases at J, with 18 bases between the two ends. The CDR3 consists of 16 residues. The CDR3 DNA is TGTGCCAGCAGTTCTCCAGGTAGGGGGAACTCCTACGAGCAGTACTTC. Its protein product is CASSSPGRGNSYEQYF.

The genes are TRBV19 and TRBJ2-5; 7 nucleotides match TRBD1. The V and J ends lost 5 bases and 3 bases, in that order; junction bases with no gene match: 3. This CDR3 comprises 13 residues. CDR1 and CDR2 from the germline V gene are LNHDA and SQIVND (reference sequence). The CDR3 loop reads CASSFTGEETQYF. In DNA, the CDR3 is TGTGCCAGTAGTTTTACAGGGGAAGAGACCCAGTACTTC. Combining the CDR3 with reference TRBV19 and TRBJ2-5 gives the whole variable domain DGGITQSPKYLFRKEGQNVTLSCEQNLNHDAMYWYRQDPGQGLRLIYYSQIVNDFQKGDIAEGYSVSREKKESFPLTVTSAQKNPTAFYLCASSFTGEETQYFGPGTRLLVL.

The CDR3 DNA is TGTGCCAGCAGGGGACAGGGTACCTACGAGCAGTACTTC. Protein sequence: CASRGQGTYEQYF. The V and J genes are TRBV6-5 and TRBJ2-7; 9 bases map to TRBD1. Losses at the gene ends were 6 bases for V and 2 bases for J; bases not matched to a gene: 2. The germline V gene encodes CDR1 MNHEY and CDR2 SVGAGI. The CDR3 length is 13 residues.

This clone was seen only once. The V and J genes are TRBV5-8 and TRBJ2-1, with TRBD2 identical over 13 bases. Germline lookup yields CDR1 SGHTS and CDR2 YDEGEE. The CDR3 has 18 residues. V was clipped by 2 bases and J by 5 bases; unmatched bases: 10. The CDR3 DNA is TGTGCCAGCAGCTTTGATCCGGGACTAGCGGGGAGAAACAATGAGCAGTTCTTC. Its translation is CASSFDPGLAGRNNEQFF.

The V call is TRBV7-2, the J call TRBJ2-7; D gene uncertain. CDR1 SGHTA and CDR2 FQGNSA come from the germline V gene. Trimming removed 3 bases from V and 0 bases from J, with 12 bases in between. This CDR3 spans 15 amino acids. The CDR3 DNA is TGTGCCAGCAGCTTGGGCCAGTCCAGCTCCTACGAGCAGTACTTC. As protein: CASSLGQSSSYEQYF.